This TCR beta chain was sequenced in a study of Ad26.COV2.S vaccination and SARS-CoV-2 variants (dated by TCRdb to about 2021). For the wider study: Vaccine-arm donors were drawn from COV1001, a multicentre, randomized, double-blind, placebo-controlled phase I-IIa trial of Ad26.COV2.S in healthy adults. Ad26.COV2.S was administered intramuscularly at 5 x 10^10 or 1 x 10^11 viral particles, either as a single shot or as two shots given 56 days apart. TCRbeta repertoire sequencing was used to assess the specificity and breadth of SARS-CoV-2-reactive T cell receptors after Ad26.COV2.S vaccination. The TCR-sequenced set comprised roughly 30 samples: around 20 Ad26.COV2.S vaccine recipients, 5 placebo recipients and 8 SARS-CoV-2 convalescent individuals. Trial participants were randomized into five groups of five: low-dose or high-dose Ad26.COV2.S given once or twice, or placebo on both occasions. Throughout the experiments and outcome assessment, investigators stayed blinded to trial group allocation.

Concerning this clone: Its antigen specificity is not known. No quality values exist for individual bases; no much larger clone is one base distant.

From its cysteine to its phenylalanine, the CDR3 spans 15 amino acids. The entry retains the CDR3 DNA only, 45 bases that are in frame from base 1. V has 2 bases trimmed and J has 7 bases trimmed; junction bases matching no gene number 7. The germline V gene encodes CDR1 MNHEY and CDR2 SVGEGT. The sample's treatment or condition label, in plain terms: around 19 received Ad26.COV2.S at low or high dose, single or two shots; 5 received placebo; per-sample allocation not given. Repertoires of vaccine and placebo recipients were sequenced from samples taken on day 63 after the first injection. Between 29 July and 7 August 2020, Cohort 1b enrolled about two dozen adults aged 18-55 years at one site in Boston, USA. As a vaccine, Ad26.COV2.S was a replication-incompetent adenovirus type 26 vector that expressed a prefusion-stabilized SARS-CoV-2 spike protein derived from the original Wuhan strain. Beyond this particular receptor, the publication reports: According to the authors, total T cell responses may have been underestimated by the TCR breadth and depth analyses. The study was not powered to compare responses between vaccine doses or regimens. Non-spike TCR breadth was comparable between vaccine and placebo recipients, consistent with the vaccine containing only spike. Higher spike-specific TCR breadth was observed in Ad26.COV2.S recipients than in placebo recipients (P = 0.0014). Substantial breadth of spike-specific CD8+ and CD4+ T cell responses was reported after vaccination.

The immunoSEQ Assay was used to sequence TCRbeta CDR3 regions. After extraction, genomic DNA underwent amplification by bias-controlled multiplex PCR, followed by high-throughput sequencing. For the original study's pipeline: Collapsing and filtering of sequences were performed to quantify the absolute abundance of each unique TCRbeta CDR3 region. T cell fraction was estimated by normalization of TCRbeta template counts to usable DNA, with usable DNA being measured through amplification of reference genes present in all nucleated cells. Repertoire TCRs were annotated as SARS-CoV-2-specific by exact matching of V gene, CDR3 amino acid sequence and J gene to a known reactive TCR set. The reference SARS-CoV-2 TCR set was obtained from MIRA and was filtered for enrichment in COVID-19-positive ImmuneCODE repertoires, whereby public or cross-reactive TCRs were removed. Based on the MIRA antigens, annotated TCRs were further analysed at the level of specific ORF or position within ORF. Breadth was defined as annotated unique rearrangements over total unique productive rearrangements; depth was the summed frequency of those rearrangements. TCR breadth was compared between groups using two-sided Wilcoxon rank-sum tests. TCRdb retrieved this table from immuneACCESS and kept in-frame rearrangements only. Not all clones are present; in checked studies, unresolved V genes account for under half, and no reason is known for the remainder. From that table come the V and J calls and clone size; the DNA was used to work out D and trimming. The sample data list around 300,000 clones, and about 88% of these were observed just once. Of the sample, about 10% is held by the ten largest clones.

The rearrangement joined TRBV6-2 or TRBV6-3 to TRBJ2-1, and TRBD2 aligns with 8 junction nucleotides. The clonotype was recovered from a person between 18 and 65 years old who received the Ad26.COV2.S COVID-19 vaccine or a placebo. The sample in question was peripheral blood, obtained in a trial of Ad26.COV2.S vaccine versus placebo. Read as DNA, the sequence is TGTGCCAGCAGTTACGCGGGAGGAACGAGGAATGAGCAGTTCTTC. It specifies CASSYAGGTRNEQFF.